The 21 T cell receptor beta chains presented below share a single source sample, sequenced in a study of post-analysis software for immune sequencing data. TCR beta cDNA libraries had unique molecular identifiers. TCRdb used MiXCR to reprocess the PCR reads, holding one entry per CDR3 protein. Among approximately 730,000 distinct CDR3 sequences listed, roughly 50% were seen once. Study-wide results and caveats: TRBV5-6, TRBV5-1 and TRBV20-1 belonged to a set of about five TRBV segments that were more frequent in patients than controls.

These TCRs are of unknown antigen specificity. The source material was blood. These receptors originate from a girl under 18 with multiple sclerosis.

The rearrangement links TRBV29-1 to TRBJ2-5; D is uncertain. The CDR3 sequence is 11 residues long. Trimming shortened V by 4 bases and J by 5 bases, and 8 bases separated the two germline ends. Per the germline V gene, CDR1 is SQVTM and CDR2 is ANQGSEA. The CDR3 nucleotides are TGCAGCGTTGCCTCCGGGGAGACCCAGTACTTC. Translating gives CSVASGETQYF. Combining the CDR3 with reference TRBV29-1 and TRBJ2-5 gives the whole variable domain SAVISQKPSRDICQRGTSLTIQCQVDSQVTMMFWYRQQPGQSLTLIATANQGSEATYESGFVIDKFPISRPNLTFSTLTVSNMSPEDSSIYLCSVASGETQYFGPGTRLLVL.

Worth noting for this clonotype: Possible read error: a much larger clone is one base away. The gene calls are TRBV29-1 and TRBJ2-1; maybe TRBD2 (6 bases). V was shortened by 7 bases and J by 2 bases, with 15 bases between the two germline ends. The CDR3 spans 14 residues. The germline gives CDR1 SQVTM, CDR2 ANQGSEA. The CDR3 sequence is CSGLGRGAYNEQFF. The CDR3, as DNA: TGCAGCGGGCTGGGGCGGGGAGCCTACAATGAGCAGTTCTTC.

V usage is TRBV20-1 and J usage is TRBJ2-3; D is possibly TRBD2 (6 bases). V was trimmed by 6 bases and J by 2 bases, leaving 15 bases between them. The CDR3 length is 14 residues. Per the germline V gene, CDR1 is DFQATT and CDR2 is SNEGSKA (reference sequence). The CDR3 is CSAPGRGTTDTQYF. The CDR3 nucleotides read TGCAGTGCCCCAGGGCGGGGAACCACAGATACGCAGTATTTT.

Notes on this clonotype: At one boundary the junction diverges from the germline segment, which might be a read error. The CDR3 nucleotides are TGCGGTGCTAGAGACTACCCGACAGGGGACCAGTCCTATGGCTACACCTTC. Protein: CGARDYPTGDQSYGYTF. V is TRBV20-1 and J is TRBJ1-2, with 8 nucleotides matching TRBD1. Germline CDR1 DFQATT, CDR2 SNEGSKA (reference sequence). This CDR3 is built from 17 residues.

The rearrangement links TRBV12-3 or TRBV12-4 to TRBJ1-5; D is ambiguous. V shed 3 bases and J shed 3 bases, with 9 bases lying between them. The CDR3 consists of 14 residues. This CDR3 is CASSLRSINQPQHF. The CDR3 nucleotides are TGTGCCAGCAGTTTGAGGTCCATCAATCAGCCCCAGCATTTT.

The chain recombines TRBV20-1 with TRBJ2-5; D is perhaps TRBD1 or TRBD2 (5 bases each). The J call may be mistaken, given a closer DNA end match to TRBJ2-7. The germline V gene encodes CDR1 DFQATT and CDR2 SNEGSKA (reference sequence). This CDR3 has 14 residues. The CDR3, as DNA: TGCAGTGCTAGACCCACCGGGACCCCCTACGAGCAGTACTTC. Translating gives CSARPTGTPYEQYF.

This chain connects TRBV7-8 to TRBJ2-5; D is unclear. CDR1 and CDR2 from the germline V gene are SGHVS and FQNEAQ. The CDR3 contains 12 residues. Trimming stripped 6 bases from V and 5 bases from J, with 10 bases between. CDR3 sequence (DNA): TGTGCCAGCAGGGTACTTGCCGAGACCCAGTACTTC. Protein sequence: CASRVLAETQYF.

The rearrangement uses TRBV7-8 and TRBJ2-3; TRBD2 agrees at 10 bases. This CDR3 is built from 17 residues. V lost 0 bases, J lost 5 bases, and 8 bases stayed unmatched. The germline V gene has CDR1 SGHVS and CDR2 FQNEAQ. The CDR3 is CASSLASSGSRRDTQYF. Here the CDR3 DNA reads TGTGCCAGCAGCTTAGCTTCTAGCGGGAGTAGGAGAGATACGCAGTATTTT.

The chain carries TRBV6-2 or TRBV6-3 and TRBJ2-4, with D possibly TRBD2 on 5 matching bases. The V gene's germline CDR1 is MNHEY and CDR2 SVGEGT. With 5 bases removed from V and 1 base from J, the gap between germline ends came to 12 bases. The CDR3 length is 15 residues. CDR3 sequence reads: CASSAGRSAKNIQYF. DNA of the CDR3: TGTGCCAGCAGTGCGGGTAGGAGCGCCAAAAACATTCAGTACTTC.

As for this clonotype: A read error is possible here, since a much larger clone lies one base away. The rearrangement uses TRBV20-1 and TRBJ1-4; D may be TRBD1 (6 bases). Germline V lookup: CDR1 DFQATT, CDR2 SNEGSKA (reference sequence). The CDR3 contains 13 residues. The ends were cut back, 3 bases at V and 8 bases at J, with 13 bases in the middle. The CDR3: CSARLTGREKLFF. Written as DNA, the CDR3 is TGCAGTGCTAGGTTGACAGGTCGGGAAAAACTGTTTTTT.

This chain uses TRBV4-2 with TRBJ2-7; maybe TRBD1 (5 bases). CDR3 length: 18 amino acids. The germline V and J ends were trimmed by 1 base and 1 base, with 20 bases remaining between them. Germline V gene sequence: CDR1 LGHNA, CDR2 YNFKEQ. DNA for the CDR3: TGTGCCAGCAGCCAAGGCCTCAGGATGGACAAGGGATCCTACGAGCAGTACTTC. This gives the protein CASSQGLRMDKGSYEQYF.

This clonotype appeared a single time. This chain joins TRBV11-2 and TRBJ2-3, with unresolved D. Trimming pared 4 bases from V and 5 bases from J, leaving 10 bases between. This CDR3 has 13 residues. Germline V gene sequence: CDR1 SGHAT, CDR2 FQNNGV. The CDR3 coding sequence is TGTGCCAGCAGCTCGCTTAGACTAGATACGCAGTATTTT. Translated, it gives CASSSLRLDTQYF. Full variable domain (outside the CDR3, taken from reference TRBV11-2 and TRBJ2-3): EAGVAQSPRYKIIEKRQSVAFWCNPISGHATLYWYQQILGQGPKLLIQFQNNGVVDDSQLPKDRFSAERLKGVDSTLKIQPAKLEDSAVYLCASSSLRLDTQYFGPGTRLTVL.

V gene TRBV6-6 combines with J gene TRBJ2-1; D possibly uses TRBD1 or TRBD2 (5 bases each). This CDR3 comprises 16 residues. Germline lookup yields CDR1 MNHNY and CDR2 SVGAGI (reference sequence). The V gene lost 7 bases and the J gene lost 0 bases, with 16 bases spanning the gap. CDR3 bases: TGTGCCAGCACCTTGACGGGGCGCCCCTCCTACAATGAGCAGTTCTTC. This translates into CASTLTGRPSYNEQFF.

This clonotype was found once. The CDR3 region is CASSLVRSTQYF. CDR3 nucleotides: TGTGCCAGCAGTTTGGTCCGCTCTACGCAGTATTTT. The chain recombines TRBV12-3 or TRBV12-4 with TRBJ2-3; no clear D gene. V lost 3 bases, J lost 8 bases, and 9 bases lay in between. The CDR3 is 12 residues long.

This clonotype showed up just once. This chain connects TRBV6-6 to TRBJ2-5; TRBD1 is a possible D gene (5 bases). The better agreement between TRBJ2-7 and the DNA end casts doubt on the J call. Germline CDR1 reads MNHNY; CDR2 reads SVGAGI (reference sequence). The CDR3 loop spans 13 amino acids. This chain's CDR3 is CASSYSRRGEQYF. CDR3 nucleotide sequence: TGTGCCAGCAGTTACTCCCGAAGGGGCGAGCAGTACTTC.

This CDR3 reads CATSLGNTEAFF. The DNA for the CDR3 is TGTGCCACCTCGTTGGGGAACACTGAAGCTTTCTTT. The chain recombines TRBV10-3 with TRBJ1-1; D remains unclear. Trimming shortened V by 10 bases and J by 1 base, and 10 bases separated the two germline ends. CDR1 ENHRY and CDR2 SYGVKD come from the germline V gene. This CDR3 has 12 residues.

The rearrangement uses TRBV7-9 and TRBJ2-5; the match to TRBD2 covers 9 bases. The CDR3 is made up of 15 amino acids. V lost 3 bases, J lost 11 bases, and 13 bases stayed unmatched. Germline-derived CDR1 and CDR2 are SEHNR and FQNEAQ (reference sequence). The CDR3 nucleotides read TGTGCCAGCAGCTTCTCCAGCGGGAGGTTCGATGAGCAGTACTTC. Residues: CASSFSSGRFDEQYF.

The CDR3 sequence: CASSPPGASQPQHF. In DNA form, the CDR3 reads TGTGCCAGCAGCCCCCCGGGGGCTAGTCAGCCCCAGCATTTT. This chain links TRBV3-1 with TRBJ1-5; a possible D gene is TRBD1 (6 bases). Germline V gene sequence: CDR1 LGHDT, CDR2 YNNKEL (reference sequence). Trimming stripped 4 bases from V and 6 bases from J, with 13 bases between. The CDR3 runs to 14 residues.

This clonotype was seen more than once but under ten times. The chain's CDR3 is CASSFTTYEQYF. The DNA for the CDR3 is TGTGCCAGCAGTTTCACTACCTACGAGCAGTACTTC. The V and J genes are TRBV12-3 or TRBV12-4 and TRBJ2-7; D is unresolved. This CDR3 comprises 12 residues. Trimming took 3 bases from V and 2 from J, leaving 5 bases between them.

J is TRBJ2-4 and V is TRBV20-1, with D possibly being TRBD1 or TRBD2 (5 bases each). TRBJ2-7 explains the end of the DNA better; the J call may be wrong. The germline gives CDR1 DFQATT, CDR2 SNEGSKA (reference sequence). This CDR3 is 15 amino acids long. This CDR3 reads CSARGWVGAGYEQYF. The CDR3, as DNA: TGCAGTGCTAGAGGTTGGGTAGGGGCGGGCTACGAGCAGTACTTC.

This clonotype has more than one count but fewer than ten. This chain joins TRBV24-1 and TRBJ2-5; D possibly uses TRBD1 or TRBD2 (5 bases each). The CDR3 is made up of 15 amino acids. The V and J ends lost 4 bases and 3 bases respectively, with 14 bases between them. The germline V gene encodes CDR1 KGHDR and CDR2 SFDVKD. CDR3 region: CATSDRMGTEETQYF. The CDR3 DNA reads TGTGCCACCAGTGACCGAATGGGGACGGAAGAGACCCAGTACTTC.